The present T cell receptor beta chain was sequenced within a study of metastatic and nonmetastatic thyroid tumors. In the study overall: Comparative analysis of repertoires was undertaken across blood and tumor or nodule tissue obtained from malignant and benign thyroid patients.

Unmatched junction bases numbered 8, after V lost 0 bases and J lost 6 bases. Germline CDR1 DFQATT, CDR2 SNEGSKA (reference sequence). CDR3 length: 15 amino acids. This clone was counted many times. Its cognate antigen is unknown. Each patient went into thyroid surgery without having received any treatment. Original processing notes: Between-group CDR3 differences, defined by clinicopathological status, yielded a distant-metastasis classifier for papillary thyroid cancer. With MiXCR, TCRdb reprocessed the PCR reads. The V and J calls reflect TCRdb's pipeline rather than the authors' work. The sample contains some 40,000 clones, roughly a sixth of which appear only once. General study results and limits: Reported TCR beta diversity, measured in blood and tumor, was significantly higher for malignant thyroid tumors than for benign nodules.

Sequenced material: blood. This chain connects TRBV20-1 to TRBJ2-3; the match to TRBD2 covers 8 bases. The sequence was obtained from a female donor with papillary thyroid cancer or a benign thyroid nodule (not recorded which). Some clones in this sample may be carry-over from other donors' samples. The CDR3 sequence: CSARDLAGGRDTQYF. The CDR3 DNA follows: TGCAGTGCTAGAGATCTGGCGGGGGGACGGGATACGCAGTATTTT.